This T cell receptor beta chain was obtained from a study of T cells in Graves' hyperthyroidism and ophthalmopathy. Study details: Prior to any treatment, at the point of initial diagnosis, peripheral blood was collected.

With respect to this clonotype: As yet, its antigen is unknown. A much larger clone differs by one base, so this may be a read error.

Study-wide findings and caveats: Median prediction lead before ophthalmopathy onset was about 6.7 months with the model.

The CDR3 covers 16 residues. RNA transcripts provided the source from which TCR beta CDR3 regions were amplified. During a first-round RT-PCR of the TCR CDR3, the HTBI primer set was used. Using its own MiXCR run on the multiplex PCR reads, TCRdb lists one record per CDR3 protein. The sample includes 380,000 or so distinct CDR3 sequences, about 15% of them seen just once. For the diagnoses, clinical symptoms, serum thyroxine and TRAb, thyroid ultrasound and orbital computed tomography were used. J is TRBJ2-7 and V is TRBV12-3 or TRBV12-4; 9 bases are a match to TRBD2. This clonotype was sampled from a woman in her thirties with Graves' hyperthyroidism. Input material: blood. In DNA, the CDR3 is TGTGCCAACAGTTCGCAACTAGCGGGTAACCCCTACGAGCAGTACTTC. Translating gives CANSSQLAGNPYEQYF.